The 4 T cell receptor beta chains listed next were all sequenced from one sample in a study of blood T cell repertoires in COVID-19 (dated by TCRdb to the early 2020s). The library was made by the immunoSEQ multiplex PCR assay. Held by TCRdb, this immuneACCESS table contains in-frame sequences only and omits some clones. Under half of the omission traces to an unresolved V gene where checked; the cause of the rest is unknown. The sample table holds some 100,000 clones, of which around nine tenths were seen once. Of the sample, 2.1% falls within the top ten clones. Sequencing used peripheral blood. These receptors came from a man in his fifties with COVID-19, enrolled during active disease.

The chain uses TRBV5-1 and TRBJ2-7, with 8 bases fitting TRBD1. CDR1 is SGHRS and CDR2 is YFSETQ in the germline V gene. V was clipped by 4 bases and J by 2 bases; unmatched bases: 5. The CDR3 runs to 14 residues. The CDR3 DNA reads TGCGCCAGCAGCCGACAGGGGACGACCTACGAGCAGTACTTC. Translating gives CASSRQGTTYEQYF.

This clone was observed a single time. The chain uses TRBV5-1 and TRBJ1-6, with D possibly being TRBD1 (5 bases). Trimming stripped 7 bases from V and 3 bases from J, with 17 bases between. CDR3 length: 16 residues. Looked up from germline, CDR1 is SGHRS and CDR2 is YFSETQ. CDR3 nucleotide sequence: TGCGCCAGCCGATTGGAGGGGAACATCTATAATTCACCCCTCCACTTT. Its translation is CASRLEGNIYNSPLHF.

The V gene is TRBV5-1, the J gene TRBJ1-3; 8 nucleotides line up with TRBD1. The V gene end was trimmed by 3 bases and the J gene end by 7 bases; junction bases not matched to a gene: 6. This CDR3 has 14 residues. CDR1 is SGHRS, CDR2 YFSETQ, per germline. CDR3 in DNA: TGCGCCAGCAGCTCCGGACAGGGATGGAACACCATATATTTT. Residues: CASSSGQGWNTIYF.

This chain joins TRBV15 and TRBJ2-5; D may be TRBD2 (6 bases). The V gene lost 0 bases and the J gene lost 7 bases, with 21 bases spanning the gap. Germline V gene sequence: CDR1 LNHNV, CDR2 YYDKDF (reference sequence). The CDR3 covers 17 residues. CDR3 bases: TGTGCCACCAGCAGAGATGGGGTTCGGGTAGCGGCGGGGACCCAGTACTTC. This codes for CATSRDGVRVAAGTQYF.